The table lists the clone carrying this T cell receptor beta chain with many counts. During its preparation, the TCRbeta library received unique molecular identifiers. TCRdb reprocessed the PCR reads with MiXCR, giving one entry per CDR3 protein. The sample carries roughly 190,000 distinct CDR3 sequences, just over 14% recorded once. The sample originates from a study of T-cell reconstitution after alpha-beta-depleted transplantation in children. Germline CDR1 is LGHDT and CDR2 is YNNKEL (reference sequence). V was clipped by 3 bases and J by 3 bases; unmatched bases: 2. The CDR3 has 14 residues. The source is a human donor who donated a stem cell graft to a child with acute lymphoblastic leukemia. The chain employs TRBV3-1 and TRBJ2-7; 10 nucleotides agree with TRBD1. The source material was PBMCs from the stem cell graft donor, sampled from the stem cell graft. The CDR3 loop reads CASSHGQGVYEQYF. The CDR3 DNA reads as TGTGCCAGCAGCCATGGACAGGGGGTCTACGAGCAGTACTTC.